The T cell receptor beta chain described here comes from a study of T cells after yellow fever vaccination. General study results and limits: Post-booster samples contained most primary-vaccination clones (around 96% CD4, about 87% CD8).

In germline, CDR1 is MNHNS, CDR2 SASEGT. Trimming removed 4 bases from V and 4 bases from J, with 17 bases in between. The CDR3 sequence is 16 residues long. A word on this clonotype: Its antigen is as yet unknown.

Template-switching 5'RACE yielded the TCR cDNA; a universal primer site and UMIs were added in the process. Each CDR3 protein gets one entry after TCRdb re-called the 5' RACE reads with MiXCR. The sample has hundreds of thousands of distinct CDR3 sequences, 9% to 15% seen once. The chain recombines TRBV6-1 with TRBJ2-1; D is perhaps TRBD2 (7 bases). This material consisted of PBMCs, taken on the day of the yellow fever booster vaccination. This sequence originates from a man in his thirties or forties who received the YFV17D yellow fever vaccine. The DNA of the CDR3 is TGTGCCAGCAGTGGGGCGGGGGCGGCTACTTACAATGAGCAGTTCTTC. It encodes CASSGAGAATYNEQFF.